The source of this T cell receptor (beta chain) is a study of blood T cell repertoires in COVID-19. Germline CDR1 reads MNHEY; CDR2 reads SVGAGI. The length of the CDR3 is 15 residues. This clone was observed a single time. At one boundary the junction diverges from the germline segment, which might be a read error. This same CDR3 is encoded by further DNA sequences in the sample. Using immunoSEQ multiplex PCR, the repertoire was profiled, and TCRdb retains in-frame clones only, with some absent. The table lists 80,000 to 95,000 clones, 70% to 85% of them singletons, with 3.5% to 4.5% in the top ten. Material: peripheral blood. The chain employs TRBV6-5 and TRBJ1-1; 7 nucleotides align to TRBD1. The clonotype originates from a woman aged 45-60 years with acute or convalescent COVID-19. CDR3 coding DNA: TGTGCCAGCAGCCCCCTGGACAGGTTTAACACCGAAGCTTTCTTT. Its protein product is CASSPLDRFNTEAFF.